These 5 T cell receptor beta chains came from one sample sequenced in a study of cytomegalovirus exposure and HLA in healthy donors (dated by TCRdb to the late 2010s). The method behind the library was the immunoSEQ multiplex PCR assay. For the multiplex PCR, a mixture combining 60 forward primers for TCR Vbeta segments and 13 reverse primers for TCR Jbeta segments was used. The source is immuneACCESS, and TCRdb retained only in-frame sequences with V and J called. Part of the clones is not carried over; for the studies checked, unresolved V genes explain less than half of this, and the remainder is unexplained. A total of approximately 32,000 clones appear in this sample, more than 65% of them only once. The ten largest make up 3.6% of the sample. Sequencing input: PBMCs. The origin of the receptors is a woman aged 18-30 years in good health and CMV-seronegative.

The genes are TRBV2 and TRBJ1-2, with TRBD1 as a possible D gene (5 bases). This CDR3 is 18 amino acids long. CDR1 and CDR2 from the germline V gene are SNHLY and FYNNEI. The ends were cut back, 7 bases at V and 5 bases at J, with 29 bases in the middle. CDR3 residues: CASNPSGGELSPEYGYTF. The CDR3 DNA reads TGTGCCAGCAACCCCTCCGGGGGGGAACTATCCCCCGAATATGGCTACACCTTC.

This clone is medium-sized (0.01 to 0.1%) in the sample. The V and J genes are TRBV7-3 and TRBJ2-1; 9 bases agree with TRBD1. The CDR3 loop spans 14 amino acids. The V and J ends lost 5 bases and 10 bases, in that order; junction bases with no gene match: 9. The V gene's germline CDR1 is SGHTA and CDR2 FQGTGA. CDR3 protein: CASSPPGTGREQFF. The CDR3 coding sequence is TGTGCCAGCAGCCCACCCGGGACAGGGCGGGAGCAGTTCTTC.

The chain recombines TRBV19 with TRBJ2-6, with a tentative D call TRBD2 (7 bases). This CDR3 contains 16 residues. Germline values: CDR1 LNHDA, CDR2 SQIVND (reference sequence). The V end lost 3 bases, the J end lost 3 bases, and 12 bases lay between the germline ends. CDR3 sequence: CASSITGGGGANVLTF. Written as DNA, the CDR3 is TGTGCCAGTAGTATTACGGGGGGCGGTGGGGCCAACGTCCTGACTTTC.

This chain joins TRBV7-2 and TRBJ2-7, with 12 nucleotides matching TRBD2. Per the germline V gene, CDR1 is SGHTA and CDR2 is FQGNSA. J lost 3 bases, V lost 5 bases, and 2 bases had no gene match. This CDR3 has 14 amino acids. The CDR3 is CASSKTSGGYEQYF. In DNA, the CDR3 is TGTGCCAGCAGCAAGACTAGCGGGGGCTACGAGCAGTACTTC. The full variable domain, with the rest looked up from reference TRBV7-2 and TRBJ2-7, is GAGVSQSPSNKVTEKGKDVELRCDPISGHTALYWYRQSLGQGLEFLIYFQGNSAPDKSGLPSDRFSAERTGGSVSTLTIQRTQQEDSAVYLCASSKTSGGYEQYFGPGTRLTVT.

Remarks on this clone: Its ends do not fully match the called genes, so a read error is possible. V gene TRBV2 combines with J gene TRBJ1-5; no reliable D call. CDR3 length: 14 amino acids. CDR1 is SNHLY, CDR2 FYNNEI, per germline. Written as DNA, the CDR3 is TGTGCCAGCAGTGGTGGTTATAGCAATCAGCCCCAGAATTTT. This encodes CASSGGYSNQPQNF.